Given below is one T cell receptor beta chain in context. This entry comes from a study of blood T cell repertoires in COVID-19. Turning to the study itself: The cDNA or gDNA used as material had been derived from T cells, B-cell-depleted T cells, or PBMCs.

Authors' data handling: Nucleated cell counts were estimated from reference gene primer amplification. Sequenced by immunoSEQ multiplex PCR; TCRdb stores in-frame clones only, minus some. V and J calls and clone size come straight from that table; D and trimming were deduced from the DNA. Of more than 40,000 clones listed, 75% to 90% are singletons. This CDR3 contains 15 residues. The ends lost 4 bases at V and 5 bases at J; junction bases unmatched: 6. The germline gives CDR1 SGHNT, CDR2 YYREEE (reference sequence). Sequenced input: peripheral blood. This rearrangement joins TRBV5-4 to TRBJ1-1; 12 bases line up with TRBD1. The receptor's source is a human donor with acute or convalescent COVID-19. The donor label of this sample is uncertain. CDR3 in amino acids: CASSPGQGAWTEAFF. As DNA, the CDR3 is TGTGCCAGCAGCCCGGGACAGGGGGCTTGGACTGAAGCTTTCTTT. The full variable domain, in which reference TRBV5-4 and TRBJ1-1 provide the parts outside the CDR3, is ETGVTQSPTHLIKTRGQQVTLRCSSQSGHNTVSWYQQALGQGPQFIFQYYREEENGRGNFPPRFSGLQFPNYSSELNVNALELDDSALYLCASSPGQGAWTEAFFGQGTRLTVV.